This T cell receptor beta chain was profiled in a study of blood T cell repertoires in COVID-19. Study-wide background: Acute and convalescent COVID-19 samples came from the United States, Italy and Spain. Sample material is recorded as cDNA or gDNA derived from T cells, B-cell-depleted T cells, or PBMCs.

Trimming stripped 5 bases from V and 8 bases from J, with 16 bases between. Germline V gene data show CDR1 as LGHDT and CDR2 as YNNKEL (reference sequence). The CDR3 sequence is 14 residues long. Study processing details: Nucleated cell number was recorded as an estimate derived from reference gene primer amplification. Assay: immunoSEQ multiplex PCR; the TCRdb copy retains only in-frame clones and omits some. The DNA gave D and trimming, while V, J and clone size come from that table. The sample lists roughly 430,000 clones; roughly 88% were seen once. The sample consisted of PBMCs or T cells enriched from blood (not recorded which). The receptor's source is a woman between 40 and 55 years old with acute COVID-19. The chain is built from TRBV3-1 (or the pseudogene TRBV3-2) and TRBJ1-5; TRBD1 is a possible D gene (6 bases). CDR3 DNA sequence: TGTGCCAGCAGCATCGGGACAACCCCAGAGCCCCAGCATTTT. Its translation is CASSIGTTPEPQHF.